This T cell receptor beta chain came from a study of metastatic and nonmetastatic thyroid tumors. Study conclusions and caveats: For both blood and tumor, malignant thyroid tumors reportedly showed significantly higher TCR beta diversity than benign nodules did.

Points on this clone: Its antigen is unidentified. The same CDR3 is also encoded by other DNA sequences in this sample.

In the authors' methods: To classify distant metastasis in papillary thyroid cancer, a model was built from CDR3 differences across clinicopathological groups. TCRdb re-called clones via MiXCR from the PCR reads. The V and J calls come from TCRdb's annotation, not from the publication. The sample lists fewer than 35,000 clones; about 32% were seen once. Each patient came to thyroid surgery without any prior treatment (of any kind). V dropped 3 bases and J dropped 5 bases, with 10 bases sitting between them. CDR1 and CDR2 from the germline V gene are GTSNPN and SVGIG (reference sequence). This CDR3 has 12 residues.

The sequence was obtained from a female donor with papillary thyroid cancer or a benign thyroid nodule (not recorded which). Some clones in this sample may be carry-over from other donors' samples. Sequencing was done on a sample of blood. The V gene is TRBV30, the J gene TRBJ2-5; D remains unclear. DNA for the CDR3: TGTGCCTGGAGCACTGGCAGCGAGACCCAGTACTTC. Translating gives CAWSTGSETQYF.